A selection of T cell receptor beta chains follows, all from one sample in a study of CD8+ T cells in alopecia areata. Here immunoSEQ multiplex PCR was the method, and the copy in TCRdb shows in-frame clones only, minus some. This sample carries about 130,000 clones, 45% to 60% of them seen once, and the ten largest clones take less than 5.5%. The sequenced sample was CD4+ T cells sorted from blood, obtained at week 0. Every receptor here comes from a human donor with alopecia areata. Both conserved end residues are part of each CDR3. Each record gives: V gene, J gene, clone size, D gene, CDR3 DNA, CDR3 protein. A D gene is named only where the DNA matches it firmly. Size is stated for part of the rows, as once, few or many counts, or as a class when the clone is expanded.

v_call: TRBV6-1; j_call: TRBJ1-2; clone_size: .; d_call: .; cdr3_nt: TGTGCCAGCAGTGTGACGGTCTATGGCTACACCTTC; cdr3_aa: CASSVTVYGYTF
v_call: TRBV7-9; j_call: TRBJ2-3; clone_size: .; d_call: TRBD2; cdr3_nt: TGTGCCAGCAGCTCAACCTGGGAGCGGGAGTCCCCAGATACGCAGTATTTT; cdr3_aa: CASSSTWERESPDTQYF
v_call: TRBV4-3; j_call: TRBJ2-3; clone_size: .; d_call: TRBD2; cdr3_nt: TGCGCCAGCAGCCAAGGCGGGGGAGATACGCAGTATTTT; cdr3_aa: CASSQGGGDTQYF
v_call: TRBV18; j_call: TRBJ1-1; clone_size: .; d_call: .; cdr3_nt: TGTGCCAGCTCACCACCGAAGGGAAACACTGAAGCTTTCTTT; cdr3_aa: CASSPPKGNTEAFF
v_call: TRBV19; j_call: TRBJ2-3; clone_size: few; d_call: .; cdr3_nt: TGTGCCAGTTCTAGCGGCCAGGGGGCAGATACGCAGTATTTT; cdr3_aa: CASSSGQGADTQYF
v_call: TRBV30; j_call: TRBJ1-1; clone_size: .; d_call: .; cdr3_nt: TGTGCCTGGGAACGCATGAACACTGAAGCTTTCTTT; cdr3_aa: CAWERMNTEAFF
v_call: TRBV6-1; j_call: TRBJ2-7; clone_size: .; d_call: .; cdr3_nt: TGTGCCAGCAGCGAGGACAGTTCCTACGAGCAGTACTTC; cdr3_aa: CASSEDSSYEQYF
v_call: TRBV29-1; j_call: TRBJ2-7; clone_size: .; d_call: TRBD2; cdr3_nt: TGCAGCGTTGAGAAGGCGGGAGGGCCGCGAGAGCAGTACTTC; cdr3_aa: CSVEKAGGPREQYF
v_call: TRBV15; j_call: TRBJ2-7; clone_size: .; d_call: .; cdr3_nt: TGTGCCACCAGCAGAGATCCTCCGGCCCTCTACGAGCAGTACTTC; cdr3_aa: CATSRDPPALYEQYF
v_call: TRBV2; j_call: TRBJ2-7; clone_size: once; d_call: TRBD1; cdr3_nt: TGTGCCAGCAGTGTGGACAGGGGTATCCACGAGCAGTACTTC; cdr3_aa: CASSVDRGIHEQYF
v_call: TRBV18; j_call: TRBJ2-1; clone_size: .; d_call: TRBD2; cdr3_nt: TGTGCCAGCTCACCACGCAGCGGGGGAAACTCCTACAATGAGCAGTTCTTC; cdr3_aa: CASSPRSGGNSYNEQFF
v_call: TRBV2; j_call: TRBJ2-1; clone_size: few; d_call: .; cdr3_nt: TGTGCCAGCAGTGAAGGGGGGATCGCCTACAATGAGCAGTTCTTC; cdr3_aa: CASSEGGIAYNEQFF
v_call: TRBV30; j_call: TRBJ2-7; clone_size: .; d_call: .; cdr3_nt: TGTGCCTGGAGTCCCACAGCCTACGAGCAGTACTTC; cdr3_aa: CAWSPTAYEQYF
v_call: TRBV4-3; j_call: TRBJ2-1; clone_size: few; d_call: TRBD2; cdr3_nt: TGCGCCAGCAGCCAAGGGAGAGGCGGGGGGGTCACAGAGAAGCAGTTCTTC; cdr3_aa: CASSQGRGGGVTEKQFF
v_call: TRBV28; j_call: TRBJ1-2; clone_size: few; d_call: .; cdr3_nt: TGTGCCAGCAGGACGGGGCTGGGCTATGGCTACACCTTC; cdr3_aa: CASRTGLGYGYTF
v_call: TRBV29-1; j_call: TRBJ1-2; clone_size: few; d_call: .; cdr3_nt: TGCAGCGTTGAAGATCGACAGGAGGCTAACTATGGCTACACCTTC; cdr3_aa: CSVEDRQEANYGYTF
v_call: TRBV4-3; j_call: TRBJ2-1; clone_size: .; d_call: .; cdr3_nt: TGCGCCAGCAGCCAACAAATGACAGACCCCGGATACAATGAGCAGTTCTTC; cdr3_aa: CASSQQMTDPGYNEQFF
v_call: TRBV6-1; j_call: TRBJ2-1; clone_size: .; d_call: TRBD2; cdr3_nt: TGTGCCAGCCTCGGGGGGAGCAATGAGCAGTTCTTC; cdr3_aa: CASLGGSNEQFF
v_call: TRBV7-9; j_call: TRBJ1-5; clone_size: .; d_call: TRBD1; cdr3_nt: TGTGCCAGCAGCAGCGGGACAGCCACCCAGCCCCAGCATTTT; cdr3_aa: CASSSGTATQPQHF
v_call: TRBV7-9; j_call: TRBJ2-1; clone_size: .; d_call: .; cdr3_nt: TGTGCCAGCAGCTCAAATTCGGCCAACTACAATGAGCAGTTCTTC; cdr3_aa: CASSSNSANYNEQFF
v_call: TRBV19; j_call: TRBJ1-1; clone_size: .; d_call: .; cdr3_nt: TGTGCCAGTAGTGTGCGGGCCATGAACACTGAAGCTTTCTTT; cdr3_aa: CASSVRAMNTEAFF
v_call: TRBV5-1; j_call: TRBJ2-2; clone_size: .; d_call: .; cdr3_nt: TGCGCCAGCAGCTTGCCGGGGGATTCCGGGGAGCTGTTTTTT; cdr3_aa: CASSLPGDSGELFF
v_call: TRBV6-6; j_call: TRBJ1-2; clone_size: .; d_call: TRBD1; cdr3_nt: TGTGCCAGCACCCTGGACAGGGCCGGCTATGGCTACACCTTC; cdr3_aa: CASTLDRAGYGYTF
v_call: TRBV7-2; j_call: TRBJ2-3; clone_size: .; d_call: .; cdr3_nt: TGTGCCAGCAGCTCTAGTCCAGGTTCCCCAGATACGCAGTATTTT; cdr3_aa: CASSSSPGSPDTQYF
v_call: TRBV7-3; j_call: TRBJ2-7; clone_size: .; d_call: .; cdr3_nt: TGTGCCAGCAGCTTAATCGGCGGTCACGAGCAGTACTTC; cdr3_aa: CASSLIGGHEQYF
v_call: TRBV25-1; j_call: TRBJ1-2; clone_size: .; d_call: .; cdr3_nt: TGTGCCAGCAGTGGCCCTTCTATGGGTTATGGCTACACCTTC; cdr3_aa: CASSGPSMGYGYTF
v_call: TRBV9; j_call: TRBJ1-1; clone_size: .; d_call: .; cdr3_nt: TGTGCCAGCAGCCCTGCGATAGGGCCGGACACTGAAGCTTTCTTT; cdr3_aa: CASSPAIGPDTEAFF
v_call: TRBV5-1; j_call: TRBJ2-7; clone_size: .; d_call: TRBD1; cdr3_nt: TGCGCCAGCAGCTTTGGACAGGGTCTTACGGAGCAGTACTTC; cdr3_aa: CASSFGQGLTEQYF
v_call: TRBV11-2; j_call: TRBJ2-7; clone_size: .; d_call: .; cdr3_nt: TGTGCCAGCAGCTTAGACGGGGCTGGCGAGCAGTACTTC; cdr3_aa: CASSLDGAGEQYF
v_call: TRBV12-5; j_call: TRBJ2-3; clone_size: .; d_call: TRBD2; cdr3_nt: TGTGCTAGTGGGCTGGGACTAGGGGACGCAGATACGCAGTATTTT; cdr3_aa: CASGLGLGDADTQYF
v_call: TRBV2; j_call: TRBJ1-1; clone_size: .; d_call: .; cdr3_nt: TGTGCCAGCAGTTCTCGGGTATCGAACACTGAAGCTTTCTTT; cdr3_aa: CASSSRVSNTEAFF
v_call: TRBV13; j_call: TRBJ2-7; clone_size: few; d_call: .; cdr3_nt: TGTGCCAGCAGCCAAAGACTCAGGAGCTCCTACGAGCAGTACTTC; cdr3_aa: CASSQRLRSSYEQYF
v_call: TRBV7-8; j_call: TRBJ2-7; clone_size: .; d_call: .; cdr3_nt: TGTGCCAGCAGCTTAACGACAGGAACTAGCGCGTTCACCTACGAGCAGTACTTC; cdr3_aa: CASSLTTGTSAFTYEQYF
v_call: TRBV7-2; j_call: TRBJ2-5; clone_size: few; d_call: .; cdr3_nt: TGTGCCAGCAGCTTATCTGGGGCTCAAGAGACCCAGTACTTC; cdr3_aa: CASSLSGAQETQYF
v_call: TRBV6-1; j_call: TRBJ2-7; clone_size: few; d_call: .; cdr3_nt: TGTGCCAGCATCAGGGGCCGCTGGGACGAGCAGTACTTC; cdr3_aa: CASIRGRWDEQYF
v_call: TRBV6-1; j_call: TRBJ2-5; clone_size: .; d_call: TRBD2; cdr3_nt: TGTGCCAGCAGCAGTGGGACTAGCGGGAGAGAGACCCAGTACTTC; cdr3_aa: CASSSGTSGRETQYF
v_call: TRBV19; j_call: TRBJ1-2; clone_size: .; d_call: TRBD1; cdr3_nt: TGTGCCAGTAAGGGACAGGGGGCAAAGGTCTATGGCTACACCTTC; cdr3_aa: CASKGQGAKVYGYTF
v_call: TRBV7-9; j_call: TRBJ1-1; clone_size: .; d_call: .; cdr3_nt: TGTGCCAGCAGCCGTATGAACACTGAAGCTTTCTTT; cdr3_aa: CASSRMNTEAFF
v_call: TRBV5-1; j_call: TRBJ2-1; clone_size: .; d_call: .; cdr3_nt: TGCGCCAGCAGCCCGGTGGAAGGGGTCAATGAGCAGTTCTTC; cdr3_aa: CASSPVEGVNEQFF
v_call: TRBV15; j_call: TRBJ1-6; clone_size: .; d_call: TRBD1; cdr3_nt: TGTGCCACCAGCAGTTATCAGGGGGGAAATTCACCCCTCCACTTT; cdr3_aa: CATSSYQGGNSPLHF
v_call: TRBV4-3; j_call: TRBJ2-1; clone_size: .; d_call: TRBD1; cdr3_nt: TGCGCCAGCAGCCAAGCCCTCGTCGACAGGGCCTACAATGAGCAGTTCTTC; cdr3_aa: CASSQALVDRAYNEQFF
v_call: TRBV30; j_call: TRBJ1-3; clone_size: .; d_call: .; cdr3_nt: TGTGCCTGGAGCTCTGGGCTCGGAAACACCATATATTTT; cdr3_aa: CAWSSGLGNTIYF
v_call: TRBV7-9; j_call: TRBJ2-3; clone_size: few; d_call: .; cdr3_nt: TGTGCCAGCAGCCCTCGACAGCGATCCACAGATACGCAGTATTTT; cdr3_aa: CASSPRQRSTDTQYF
v_call: TRBV18; j_call: TRBJ2-4; clone_size: few; d_call: TRBD1; cdr3_nt: TGTGCCAGCTCACTCTCAGGGGGCGCGGACATTCAGTACTTC; cdr3_aa: CASSLSGGADIQYF
v_call: TRBV25-1; j_call: TRBJ1-2; clone_size: few; d_call: .; cdr3_nt: TGTGCCAGCAGTGTGGAGGTGGGTGGCTACACCTTC; cdr3_aa: CASSVEVGGYTF
v_call: TRBV5-1; j_call: TRBJ2-2; clone_size: .; d_call: .; cdr3_nt: TGCGCCAGCAGCTTAGTGGAGCAGGGCCCCACCGGGGAGCTGTTTTTT; cdr3_aa: CASSLVEQGPTGELFF